The rows below give T cell receptor beta chains drawn from one sample of a study of T cell repertoires in cytomegalovirus infection. TCRdb used MiXCR to reprocess the reads, holding one entry per CDR3 protein. The sample lists almost 550,000 distinct CDR3 sequences, about 15% occurring once. Input material: CD8+ T cells from PBMCs. The receptors were gathered from a human donor in good health (CMV status not recorded). Some clones in this sample may be carry-over from other donors' samples. CDR3s include the opening cysteine and the closing phenylalanine or tryptophan. The order of the fields is J gene, clone size, D gene, CDR3 length, V gene, CDR3 DNA, CDR3 protein. A D gene is named only where the DNA matches it firmly. Part of the rows lack a size; the others show once, few, many or a class for expanded clones.

J gene: TRBJ2-7; clone size: NA; D gene: TRBD2; CDR3 length: 16; V gene: TRBV7-2; CDR3 DNA: TGTGCCAGCAGCCCCAGGGGACTAGCGGTAGGGTACGAGCAGTACTTC; CDR3 protein: CASSPRGLAVGYEQYF
J gene: TRBJ2-7; clone size: NA; D gene: TRBD2; CDR3 length: 11; V gene: TRBV2; CDR3 DNA: TGTGCCAGCAGTGAATTGACTAGCGATTACTTC; CDR3 protein: CASSELTSDYF
J gene: TRBJ2-1; clone size: many; D gene: NA; CDR3 length: 15; V gene: TRBV7-9; CDR3 DNA: TGTGCCAGCAGCCCGAGGGTAGGCTCCTACAATGAGCAGTTCTTC; CDR3 protein: CASSPRVGSYNEQFF
J gene: TRBJ2-5; clone size: few; D gene: NA; CDR3 length: 13; V gene: TRBV2; CDR3 DNA: TGTGCCAGCAGCATAAGGGGGTACGAGACCCAGTACTTC; CDR3 protein: CASSIRGYETQYF
J gene: TRBJ2-1; clone size: many; D gene: TRBD1; CDR3 length: 16; V gene: TRBV7-3; CDR3 DNA: TGTGCCAGCAGCTCCCCGGGACAGAGCTCCTACAATGAGCAGTTCTTC; CDR3 protein: CASSSPGQSSYNEQFF
J gene: TRBJ1-5; clone size: NA; D gene: TRBD1; CDR3 length: 18; V gene: TRBV20-1; CDR3 DNA: TGCAGTGCTAGAGATCGCCCGGGACAGAAGCATAGCAATCAGCCCCAGCATTTT; CDR3 protein: CSARDRPGQKHSNQPQHF
J gene: TRBJ2-7; clone size: NA; D gene: TRBD2; CDR3 length: 15; V gene: TRBV5-4; CDR3 DNA: TGTGCCAGCAGCCCTGGGACTAGCGGGAACTACGAGCAGTACTTC; CDR3 protein: CASSPGTSGNYEQYF
J gene: TRBJ2-1; clone size: few; D gene: TRBD1; CDR3 length: 17; V gene: TRBV27; CDR3 DNA: TGTGCCAGCAGCTATGTGTCCATGGACAGGGGGCTTAATGAGCAGTTCTTC; CDR3 protein: CASSYVSMDRGLNEQFF
J gene: TRBJ2-3; clone size: few; D gene: NA; CDR3 length: 17; V gene: TRBV6-2/TRBV6-3; CDR3 DNA: TGTGCCAGCAGTTACTACAACCCCCGGCGAGCCGGGGGTACGCAGTATTTT; CDR3 protein: CASSYYNPRRAGGTQYF
J gene: TRBJ2-5; clone size: few; D gene: TRBD1; CDR3 length: 18; V gene: TRBV9; CDR3 DNA: TGTGCCAGCAGCGTAGGGTACGGGGGACAGGGGGGGGGCGAGGTCCAGTACTTC; CDR3 protein: CASSVGYGGQGGGEVQYF
J gene: TRBJ2-3; clone size: many; D gene: TRBD2; CDR3 length: 17; V gene: TRBV7-2; CDR3 DNA: TGTGCCAGCAGCTTAGCCGGGACTAGCGGGAGCCTTGATACGCAGTATTTT; CDR3 protein: CASSLAGTSGSLDTQYF
J gene: TRBJ2-6; clone size: few; D gene: NA; CDR3 length: 16; V gene: TRBV28; CDR3 DNA: TGTGCCAGCAGTTTCTCCGGGAGCCCTGGGGCCAACGTCCTGACTTTC; CDR3 protein: CASSFSGSPGANVLTF
J gene: TRBJ1-1; clone size: many; D gene: NA; CDR3 length: 15; V gene: TRBV28; CDR3 DNA: TGTGCCAGCAGTTTCGACAGGACCATGAACACTGAAGCTTTCTTT; CDR3 protein: CASSFDRTMNTEAFF
J gene: TRBJ2-7; clone size: few; D gene: NA; CDR3 length: 13; V gene: TRBV6-6; CDR3 DNA: TGTGCCAGCACTCCTAGCGCACGCTACGAGCAGTACTTC; CDR3 protein: CASTPSARYEQYF
J gene: TRBJ2-1; clone size: NA; D gene: TRBD2; CDR3 length: 15; V gene: TRBV6-6; CDR3 DNA: TGTGCCACCCTCGTGACTAGCGGTCGTTTCAATGAGCAGTTCTTC; CDR3 protein: CATLVTSGRFNEQFF
J gene: TRBJ2-1; clone size: NA; D gene: NA; CDR3 length: 18; V gene: TRBV24-1; CDR3 DNA: TGTGCCACCAGTGCCCGGGGCCGGGACACTGGCTCCTACAATGAGCAGTTCTTC; CDR3 protein: CATSARGRDTGSYNEQFF
J gene: TRBJ2-7; clone size: many; D gene: NA; CDR3 length: 11; V gene: TRBV27; CDR3 DNA: TGTGCTAGTGGTTTATCATACGAGCAGTACTTC; CDR3 protein: CASGLSYEQYF
J gene: TRBJ1-2; clone size: NA; D gene: NA; CDR3 length: 14; V gene: TRBV12-5; CDR3 DNA: TGTGCTAGTGGCGAGAGGGGAGGAAACTATGGCTACACCTTC; CDR3 protein: CASGERGGNYGYTF
J gene: TRBJ1-2; clone size: many; D gene: TRBD1; CDR3 length: 14; V gene: TRBV7-2; CDR3 DNA: TGTGCCAGCAGCCGCGACCGGACAGGGGATGGCTACACCTTC; CDR3 protein: CASSRDRTGDGYTF
J gene: TRBJ1-2; clone size: few; D gene: NA; CDR3 length: 12; V gene: TRBV14; CDR3 DNA: TGTGCCAGCACGGGGGGCCGCGGTGGCTACACCTTC; CDR3 protein: CASTGGRGGYTF
J gene: TRBJ1-2; clone size: NA; D gene: NA; CDR3 length: 9; V gene: TRBV4-1; CDR3 DNA: TGCGCCAGAGACTATGGCTACACCTTC; CDR3 protein: CARDYGYTF
J gene: TRBJ1-5; clone size: once; D gene: NA; CDR3 length: 16; V gene: TRBV5-6; CDR3 DNA: TGTGCCAGCAGCCAACGGGGAATTTATAGCAATCAGCCCCAGCATTTT; CDR3 protein: CASSQRGIYSNQPQHF